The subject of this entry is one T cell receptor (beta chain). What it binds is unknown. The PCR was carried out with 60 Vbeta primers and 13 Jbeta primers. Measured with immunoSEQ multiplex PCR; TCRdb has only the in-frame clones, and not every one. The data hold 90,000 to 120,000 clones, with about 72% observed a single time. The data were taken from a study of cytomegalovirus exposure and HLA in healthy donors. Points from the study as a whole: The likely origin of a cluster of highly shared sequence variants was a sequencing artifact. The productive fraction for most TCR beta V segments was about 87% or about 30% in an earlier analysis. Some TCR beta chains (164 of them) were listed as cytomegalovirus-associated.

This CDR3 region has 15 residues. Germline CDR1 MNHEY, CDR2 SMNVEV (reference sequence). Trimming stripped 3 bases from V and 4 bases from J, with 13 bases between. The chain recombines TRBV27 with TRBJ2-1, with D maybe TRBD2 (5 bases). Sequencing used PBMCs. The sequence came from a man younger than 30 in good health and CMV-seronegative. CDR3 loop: CASSFGGSLYNEQFF. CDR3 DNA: TGTGCCAGCAGTTTCGGAGGATCACTTTACAATGAGCAGTTCTTC.